This TCR beta chain was recorded in a study of T cells in Graves' hyperthyroidism and ophthalmopathy. Absent ophthalmopathy progression within 18 months defined stable Graves' hyperthyroidism. There are 14 residues in the CDR3. The germline V gene has CDR1 LNHDA and CDR2 SQIVND (reference sequence). The ends lost 8 bases at V and 5 bases at J; junction bases unmatched: 9. Amplified TCR beta CDR3 regions derived from RNA transcripts. Primed by the HTBI set, a first-round RT-PCR was run on the TCR CDR3. Each CDR3 protein gets one entry after TCRdb re-called the multiplex PCR reads with MiXCR. Of about 840,000 distinct CDR3 sequences in the sample, roughly 40% are singletons; the top ten hold over 8%.

The V gene is TRBV19, the J gene TRBJ1-2, with 9 bases fitting TRBD1. This receptor was obtained from a man aged 18 to 29 with Graves' hyperthyroidism. The sample consisted of blood. In DNA form, the CDR3 reads TGTGCCAGTTGTACCGGGACAGGGAGTTATGGCTACACCTTC. It encodes CASCTGTGSYGYTF.